The 7 T cell receptor beta chains reported below all come from one sample, sequenced in a study of OX40 agonist ivuxolimab in advanced cancers. TCRdb's copy holds only in-frame clones and misses some; the assay was immunoSEQ multiplex PCR. The sample includes tens of thousands of clones, roughly 84% seen only once; the top ten take about 16%. Here the sequenced sample was CD4+ or CD8+ T cells sorted from blood, taken in a trial of the OX40 agonist ivuxolimab. The source of these receptors is an adult with an advanced solid tumor such as melanoma, head and neck, liver or kidney cancer.

The CDR3 reads CASSLVDSVRGGKNEQFF. The CDR3 DNA reads as TGTGCCAGCAGCTTAGTTGATTCCGTGCGGGGGGGCAAAAATGAGCAGTTCTTC. The chain joins TRBV7-6 to TRBJ2-1; 9 bases agree with TRBD2. Germline loops: CDR1 SGHVS, CDR2 FNYEAQ. The junction had 14 bases not matched to a gene; V was cut back by 1 base and J by 7 bases. CDR3 length equals 18 residues.

The chain recombines TRBV4-2 with TRBJ1-2; 11 nucleotides line up with TRBD1. The junction had 10 bases not matched to a gene; V was cut back by 0 bases and J by 1 base. From germline, CDR1 is LGHNA and CDR2 YNFKEQ. This CDR3 is built from 19 residues. DNA for the CDR3: TGTGCCAGCAGCCAAGATGGCTTGGACAGGGGGCACCTTAACTATGGCTACACCTTC. The encoded protein is CASSQDGLDRGHLNYGYTF.

The chain links TRBV4-1 to TRBJ1-1; no firm D call. Per the germline V gene, CDR1 is MGHRA and CDR2 is YSYEKL. CDR3 length: 15 residues. Trimming stripped 1 base from V and 0 bases from J, with 9 bases between. CDR3 nucleotides: TGCGCCAGCAGCCAAGGGTTCGCGGTGAACACTGAAGCTTTCTTT. Encoded protein: CASSQGFAVNTEAFF.

This chain joins TRBV19 and TRBJ2-3; TRBD1 matches 8 bases. The CDR3 loop spans 16 amino acids. After removal of 3 bases from V and 2 bases from J, the junction contained 7 bases not matched to a gene. Germline V gene sequence: CDR1 LNHDA, CDR2 SQIVND (reference sequence). The CDR3 here is CASSIGDRTITDTQYF. The CDR3 DNA reads as TGTGCCAGTAGTATCGGGGACAGGACGATCACAGATACGCAGTATTTT.

V is TRBV7-2 and J is TRBJ2-7; D remains unclear. This CDR3 comprises 12 residues. Germline V gene sequence: CDR1 SGHTA, CDR2 FQGNSA. The V end lost 5 bases, the J end lost 3 bases, and 8 bases lay between the germline ends. The CDR3 nucleotides read TGTGCCAGCAGCCCCATGGGCTACGAGCAGTACTTC. Its translation is CASSPMGYEQYF.

The chain joins TRBV9 to TRBJ2-5; possibly TRBD2 for D (6 bases). Per germline, CDR1 SGDLS and CDR2 YYNGEE. Trimming shortened V by 3 bases and J by 3 bases, and 12 bases separated the two germline ends. The CDR3 is 14 amino acids. The CDR3 DNA reads as TGTGCCAGCAGCGCGACTAGTTTGAAAGAGACCCAGTACTTC. Protein: CASSATSLKETQYF.

This clone was seen only a few times. The chain recombines TRBV18 with TRBJ2-2; D possibly corresponds to TRBD2 (5 bases). The germline CDR1 and CDR2 sequences are KGHSH and LQKENI. V was shortened by 5 bases and J by 2 bases, with 15 bases between the two germline ends. The CDR3 consists of 16 residues. CDR3 nucleotide sequence: TGTGCCAGCTCAACTCTCCCGGACTTCAACACCGGGGAGCTGTTTTTT. Encoded protein: CASSTLPDFNTGELFF.